Listed here is a single TCR beta chain. In the original processing: It was from reference gene primer amplification that nucleated cell counts were estimated. Here immunoSEQ multiplex PCR was the method, and the copy in TCRdb shows in-frame clones only, minus some. That table furnishes V, J and clone size, whereas the DNA furnished D and trimming. The sample has under 300,000 clones, around nine tenths seen once. These data come from a study of blood T cell repertoires in COVID-19. In the study overall: The samples span acute and convalescent COVID-19 from the United States, Italy and Spain. From T cells, B-cell-depleted T cells, or PBMCs came the material, which was cDNA or gDNA.

CDR1 is MDHEN and CDR2 is SYDVKM in the germline V gene. The CDR3 spans 16 residues. V lost 7 bases, J lost 6 bases, and 16 bases stayed unmatched. Symptom resolution, clearance, or two negative PCRs marked donors in Cohort 3 as recovered. This chain links TRBV28 with TRBJ2-3; 7 bases align to TRBD2. What was sequenced was PBMCs or T cells enriched from blood (not recorded which). The sequence was obtained from a young woman who had recovered from COVID-19. CDR3 nucleotide sequence: TGTGCCAGCAACACACCGGCGGGGGATCTCATTGATACGCAGTATTTT. Protein product: CASNTPAGDLIDTQYF.